A single sample gave rise to the 31 T cell receptor beta chains below, sequenced in a study of T cells in Graves' hyperthyroidism and ophthalmopathy. There were TCR beta CDR3 regions amplified from RNA transcripts. The TCR CDR3 was amplified in a first-round RT-PCR using the HTBI primer set. MiXCR, applied by TCRdb to the multiplex PCR reads, yields one record per CDR3 protein. The sample lists approximately 360,000 distinct CDR3 sequences, 15% to 18% occurring once. Sequenced material: blood. These receptors all stem from a woman in her late teens or twenties with Graves' hyperthyroidism that later progressed to Graves' ophthalmopathy.

In its sample, this clonotype was seen a few times. The rearrangement uses TRBV30 and TRBJ2-3; tentative D call: TRBD2 (5 bases). This CDR3 is 14 amino acids long. CDR1 and CDR2 from the germline V gene are GTSNPN and SVGIG (reference sequence). V lost 0 bases to trimming and J lost 2 bases, with 9 bases between them. CDR3 DNA: TGTGCCTGGAGTGTTGAGAGGGTCACAGATACGCAGTATTTT. This translates into CAWSVERVTDTQYF.

This clonotype occurred many times. The CDR3 DNA is TGTGCCAGCAGTTTCCACGGCAGGGAGGGCTTTCCAGATACGCAGTATTTT. Translated: CASSFHGREGFPDTQYF. The V call is TRBV7-6, the J call TRBJ2-3; 7 positions agree with TRBD2. Germline V CDR1 and CDR2: SGHVS, FNYEAQ. The CDR3 is 17 residues long. Trimming removed 6 bases from V and 4 bases from J; junction bases left unmatched: 16.

The sample holds a few counts of this clonotype. The rearrangement links TRBV5-6 to TRBJ2-5; D is unresolved. V was cut by 4 bases and J by 4 bases, with 5 bases left in between. Germline-derived CDR1 and CDR2 are SGHDT and YYEEEE. This CDR3 spans 11 amino acids. The CDR3 DNA follows: TGTGCCAGCAGCATTACAGAGACCCAGTACTTC. It yields the protein CASSITETQYF.

This clonotype showed up just a few times. V and J are TRBV2 and TRBJ2-5; D gene ambiguous. The V gene's germline CDR1 is SNHLY and CDR2 FYNNEI. This CDR3 contains 15 residues. V lost 2 bases and J 1 base, leaving 11 bases between the germline ends. CDR3 bases: TGTGCCAGCAGTGAACTACAGTGGGGCCAAGAGACCCAGTACTTC. This encodes CASSELQWGQETQYF.

This clonotype was seen at least ten times. This chain joins TRBV7-8 and TRBJ2-6; D uncertain. CDR1 is SGHVS, CDR2 FQNEAQ, per germline. V dropped 4 bases and J dropped 4 bases, with 5 bases sitting between them. This CDR3 region has 13 residues. The CDR3 bases are TGTGCCAGCAGCTCTCCCGGGGCCAACGTCCTGACTTTC. It yields the protein CASSSPGANVLTF.

This clonotype was recorded many times. The chain employs TRBV28 and TRBJ2-3; D unclear. The CDR3 is made up of 14 amino acids. The germline gives CDR1 MDHEN, CDR2 SYDVKM. V was shortened by 5 bases and J by 2 bases, with 11 bases between the two germline ends. CDR3 nucleotide sequence: TGTGCCAGCAGTGGCTTTGCTTACACAGATACGCAGTATTTT. Amino acid sequence: CASSGFAYTDTQYF.

This clonotype was observed many times. The rearrangement joins TRBV5-6 to TRBJ2-3, with D unclear. The CDR3 has 15 amino acids. Germline V gene sequence: CDR1 SGHDT, CDR2 YYEEEE. Between the trimmed V and J ends, which lost 2 bases and 6 bases, there was a span of 16 bases. CDR3 region: CASSFFHTTKDTQYF. The CDR3 DNA follows: TGTGCCAGCAGCTTTTTCCACACAACAAAGGATACGCAGTATTTT.

In this sample, this clonotype turned up many times. The V gene is TRBV6-1, the J gene TRBJ2-7; D gene unclear. Per germline, CDR1 MNHNS and CDR2 SASEGT. V dropped 3 bases and J dropped 2 bases, with 8 bases sitting between them. The CDR3 sequence is 13 residues long. The CDR3 reads CASSDGFAYEQYF. As DNA, the CDR3 is TGTGCCAGCAGTGACGGATTCGCCTACGAGCAGTACTTC.

This clonotype was seen only a few times. The V and J genes are TRBV2 and TRBJ2-1; 8 bases agree with TRBD2. J lost 5 bases, V lost 1 base, and 10 bases had no gene match. CDR1 and CDR2 (germline): SNHLY, FYNNEI. CDR3 length: 17 residues. The CDR3 bases are TGTGCCAGCAGTGAAGGCGGGACTAGAAATGGGGACAATGAGCAGTTCTTC. It yields the protein CASSEGGTRNGDNEQFF.

V is TRBV20-1 and J is TRBJ2-1; 14 nucleotides align to TRBD2. There are 18 residues in the CDR3. V shed 2 bases, J shed 2 bases, and the junction held 8 bases outside the gene matches. Germline-derived CDR1 and CDR2 are DFQATT and SNEGSKA (reference sequence). CDR3 loop: CSARRLAGGSGAYNEQFF. The CDR3 DNA is TGCAGTGCTAGAAGACTAGCGGGAGGGAGTGGCGCCTACAATGAGCAGTTCTTC.

This clonotype was counted a few times. The V gene is TRBV18, the J gene TRBJ2-7, with D uncertain. CDR3 length equals 14 residues. V lost 0 bases and J 3 bases, leaving 9 bases between the germline ends. The V gene's germline CDR1 is KGHSH and CDR2 LQKENI. DNA for the CDR3: TGTGCCAGCTCACCACCGAGGCTAATCTACGAGCAGTACTTC. This gives the protein CASSPPRLIYEQYF. The variable domain in full, with the rest retrieved from reference TRBV18 and TRBJ2-7, is NAGVMQNPRHLVRRRGQEARLRCSPMKGHSHVYWYRQLPEEGLKFMVYLQKENIIDESGMPKERFSAEFPKEGPSILRIQQVVRGDSAAYFCASSPPRLIYEQYFGPGTRLTVT.

The table lists this clonotype with many counts. The genes are TRBV6-2 or TRBV6-3 and TRBJ2-7; tentatively, D is TRBD2 (5 bases). CDR3 size: 13 residues. Trimming pared 6 bases from V and 2 bases from J, leaving 11 bases between. Germline-derived CDR1 and CDR2 are MNHEY and SVGEGT. The chain's CDR3 is CASRAGTTYEQYF. In DNA, the CDR3 is TGTGCCAGCAGGGCGGGTACGACCTACGAGCAGTACTTC.

Note on this clonotype: Being one base from a much bigger clone, this may be a read error. The chain has TRBV18 and TRBJ2-7; D gene ambiguous. CDR1 KGHSH and CDR2 LQKENI come from the germline V gene. The CDR3 consists of 17 residues. CDR3 residues: CASSPSWDFTPTYKQYF. As DNA, the CDR3 is TGTGCCAGCTCACCATCATGGGATTTTACCCCAACCTACAAGCAGTACTTC.

About this clonotype: A much larger clone lies one base from this, so it may be a read error. The chain carries TRBV6-6 and TRBJ2-7, with TRBD2 matching over 9 bases. The germline V gene has CDR1 MNHNY and CDR2 SVGAGI (reference sequence). The CDR3 length is 15 residues. CDR3: CAGSYSIAGVYEQYF. The DNA of the CDR3 is TGTGCCGGCAGTTACTCGATAGCGGGAGTTTACGAGCAGTACTTC.

This clonotype was picked up a small number of times. This chain uses TRBV18 with TRBJ2-7, with 7 nucleotides matching TRBD2. Trimming at V came to 3 bases and at J to 7 bases, leaving 9 bases not matched to a gene. Germline V gene sequence: CDR1 KGHSH, CDR2 LQKENI. The CDR3 spans 14 residues. The CDR3 DNA reads as TGTGCCAGCTCACCCGGACTAGACCTTCGGGAGCAGTACTTC. This sequence encodes CASSPGLDLREQYF.

The sample holds a few counts of this clonotype. The V and J genes are TRBV24-1 and TRBJ1-5, with TRBD1 matching over 9 bases. Germline CDR1 and CDR2: KGHDR and SFDVKD. This CDR3 region has 16 residues. V lost 0 bases, J lost 4 bases, and 3 bases stayed unmatched. As DNA, the CDR3 is TGTGCCACCAGTGATTTGGGGACAGGGAGGAATCAGCCCCAGCATTTT. This translates into CATSDLGTGRNQPQHF.

This clonotype was counted ten times or more. The chain carries TRBV28 and TRBJ2-7, with D possibly TRBD2 on 6 matching bases. The CDR3 has 14 residues. V was cut by 1 base and J by 4 bases, with 11 bases left in between. Germline V gene sequence: CDR1 MDHEN, CDR2 SYDVKM. The CDR3 is CASSLSGTQYEQYF. CDR3 nucleotide sequence: TGTGCCAGCAGTTTATCGGGGACTCAATACGAGCAGTACTTC.

The chain links TRBV5-4 to TRBJ1-6; D is perhaps TRBD1 (6 bases). The CDR3 runs to 14 residues. Trimming stripped 4 bases from V and 10 bases from J, with 15 bases between. Germline lookup yields CDR1 SGHNT and CDR2 YYREEE (reference sequence). This CDR3 is CASSLGGHNSPLHF. CDR3 DNA sequence: TGTGCCAGCAGCCTGGGGGGGCACAACTCACCCCTCCACTTT.

V and J are TRBV27 and TRBJ2-7, with D possibly being TRBD1 (6 bases). Looked up from germline, CDR1 is MNHEY and CDR2 is SMNVEV (reference sequence). Trimming shortened V by 5 bases and J by 3 bases, and 14 bases separated the two germline ends. The CDR3 loop spans 14 amino acids. The CDR3 protein is CASSQDRTFYEQYF. For the CDR3, the DNA is TGTGCCAGCAGTCAAGACAGGACTTTCTACGAGCAGTACTTC.

Notes on this clonotype: This may be a read error, as it is one base from a much larger clone. V gene TRBV6-1 combines with J gene TRBJ1-1; no reliable D call. CDR1 is MNHNS and CDR2 is SASEGT in the germline V gene. The V end was cut by 0 bases, the J end by 1 base, with 15 bases between. The CDR3 covers 17 residues. CDR3 coding DNA: TGTGCCAGCAGTGAAGCGCCGCCCGCCGGAACGAACACTGAAGCTTTCTTT. Amino acid sequence: CASSEAPPAGTNTEAFF.

In this sample, this clonotype turned up many times. CDR3 nucleotides: TGCAGCGGGGGGACTCGATTCACAGATACGCAGTATTTT. Protein: CSGGTRFTDTQYF. The chain is built from TRBV29-1 and TRBJ2-3; TRBD2 is a possible D gene (6 bases). Germline values: CDR1 SQVTM, CDR2 ANQGSEA. Trimming removed 7 bases from V and 2 bases from J, with 13 bases in between. This CDR3 contains 13 residues.

The chain carries TRBV6-1 and TRBJ2-7, with 8 positions matching TRBD1. Germline CDR1 and CDR2: MNHNS and SASEGT. This CDR3 comprises 15 residues. V gave up 5 bases and J gave up 6 bases; unmatched junction bases: 12. The CDR3 sequence is CASSCNGQGAGEQYF. CDR3 DNA sequence: TGTGCCAGCAGTTGCAATGGTCAGGGGGCGGGCGAGCAGTACTTC.

This clonotype was counted between two and nine times. The chain is built from TRBV29-1 and TRBJ2-6; D is uncertain. CDR1 and CDR2 (germline): SQVTM, ANQGSEA. V shed 4 bases and J shed 1 base, with 8 bases lying between them. The CDR3 loop spans 14 amino acids. In DNA form, the CDR3 reads TGCAGCGTTGTCGCCGGGTCTGGGGCCAACGTCCTGACTTTC. The encoded protein is CSVVAGSGANVLTF. The full variable domain, completed using reference TRBV29-1 and TRBJ2-6, is SAVISQKPSRDICQRGTSLTIQCQVDSQVTMMFWYRQQPGQSLTLIATANQGSEATYESGFVIDKFPISRPNLTFSTLTVSNMSPEDSSIYLCSVVAGSGANVLTFGAGSRLTVL.

Ten or more counts support this clonotype. The rearrangement uses TRBV13 and TRBJ1-2, with TRBD1 matching over 7 bases. Germline values: CDR1 PRHDT, CDR2 FYEKMQ (reference sequence). This CDR3 region has 13 residues. The J segment lost 4 bases and the V segment lost 6 bases, leaving 5 bases of the junction unmatched. CDR3 coding DNA: TGTGCCAGCAGTAGAGGGGGCGGCTATGGCTACACCTTC. Its protein is CASSRGGGYGYTF.

The chain employs TRBV5-1 and TRBJ2-1; maybe TRBD1 (6 bases). CDR3 length equals 18 residues. Deletions cut 1 base from V and 5 bases from J, with 22 bases between. Per the germline V gene, CDR1 is SGHRS and CDR2 is YFSETQ. For the CDR3, the DNA is TGCGCCAGCAGCTTGTCAGGGGCGACGGGGCGAGGAAACAATGAGCAGTTCTTC. Translating it yields CASSLSGATGRGNNEQFF.

This clonotype was seen a single time. The CDR3 DNA reads TGCGCCAGCAGCTTGGAGGGGGTCCTCTACACCTTC. This encodes CASSLEGVLYTF. The chain is built from TRBV5-1 and TRBJ1-2, with a tentative D call TRBD1 (6 bases). This CDR3 region has 12 residues. The germline V gene encodes CDR1 SGHRS and CDR2 YFSETQ. With 0 bases removed from V and 10 bases from J, the gap between germline ends came to 10 bases.

This clonotype was detected only a few times. This chain connects TRBV14 to TRBJ2-1; D gene unclear. Germline CDR1 SGHDN, CDR2 FVKESK. This CDR3 spans 15 amino acids. Trimming removed 0 bases at V and 1 base at J, with 7 bases between. CDR3 in DNA: TGTGCCAGCAGCCAAGATGTGAGTTCCTACAATGAGCAGTTCTTC. This codes for CASSQDVSSYNEQFF.

This clonotype was observed at least ten times. The chain has TRBV30 and TRBJ2-3; no definite D call. Germline CDR1 GTSNPN, CDR2 SVGIG (reference sequence). The CDR3 is made up of 13 amino acids. V was pared by 2 bases and J by 0 bases, with 6 bases between. For the CDR3, the DNA is TGTGCCTGGAGTAGGGAAAGCACAGATACGCAGTATTTT. Its protein is CAWSRESTDTQYF.

This clonotype was detected ten times or more. The chain uses TRBV15 and TRBJ1-4; 7 nucleotides align to TRBD1. Germline CDR1 LNHNV, CDR2 YYDKDF (reference sequence). The V segment lost 4 bases and the J segment 2 bases; nucleotides outside the gene matches: 4. The CDR3 is 15 residues long. The CDR3: CATSKPGQTNEKLFF. CDR3 in DNA: TGTGCCACCAGCAAACCGGGACAGACTAATGAAAAACTGTTTTTT.

This clonotype was seen many times. The chain couples TRBV28 to TRBJ2-1; no definite D call. The germline V and J ends were trimmed by 6 bases and 4 bases, with 7 bases remaining between them. CDR3 size: 12 residues. CDR1 MDHEN and CDR2 SYDVKM come from the germline V gene. CDR3 in amino acids: CASRKGYNEQFF. As DNA, the CDR3 is TGTGCCAGCAGAAAGGGTTACAATGAGCAGTTCTTC.

This clonotype was seen many times. The chain is built from TRBV2 and TRBJ2-2; D gene uncertain. The CDR3 is made up of 15 amino acids. The germline CDR1 and CDR2 sequences are SNHLY and FYNNEI. V dropped 4 bases and J dropped 2 bases, with 11 bases sitting between them. CDR3: CASSGDRVNTGELFF. In DNA form, the CDR3 reads TGTGCCAGCAGTGGGGATCGGGTTAACACCGGGGAGCTGTTTTTT. Complete variable domain (other parts from reference TRBV2 and TRBJ2-2): EPEVTQTPSHQVTQMGQEVILRCVPISNHLYFYWYRQILGQKVEFLVSFYNNEISEKSEIFDDQFSVERPDGSNFTLKIRSTKLEDSAMYFCASSGDRVNTGELFFGEGSRLTVL.